The 32 T cell receptor beta chains in this list originate from one sample, sequenced in a study of CDR3 diversity in severe acne. TCRdb independently ran MiXCR on the PCR reads; one entry per CDR3 protein. The table lists some 90,000 distinct CDR3 sequences, 45% to 50% of them singletons. The specimen was blood. Receptors originate from a male donor with severe acne vulgaris.

This clonotype was counted at least ten times. V and J are TRBV6-5 and TRBJ2-7; 10 bases map to TRBD1. V lost 6 bases, J lost 0 bases, and 5 bases stayed unmatched. This CDR3 is 15 amino acids long. Germline V CDR1 and CDR2: MNHEY, SVGAGI. The CDR3 loop is CASREGQGSSYEQYV. In DNA form, the CDR3 reads TGTGCCAGCAGGGAGGGACAGGGGAGCTCCTACGAGCAGTACGTC.

V is TRBV5-1 and J is TRBJ2-1; 7 bases map to TRBD2. Trimming took 0 bases from V and 3 from J; bases not matched to a gene: 3. The CDR3 runs 15 residues. Germline V gene lookup returns CDR1 SGHRS and CDR2 YFSETQ. CDR3 residues: CASSLVGGNYNEQFF. Written as DNA, the CDR3 is TGCGCCAGCAGCTTGGTGGGAGGGAACTACAATGAGCAGTTCTTC. Full variable domain (outside the CDR3, taken from reference TRBV5-1 and TRBJ2-1): KAGVTQTPRYLIKTRGQQVTLSCSPISGHRSVSWYQQTPGQGLQFLFEYFSETQRNKGNFPGRFSGRQFSNSRSEMNVSTLELGDSALYLCASSLVGGNYNEQFFGPGTRLTVL.

The chain joins TRBV7-2 to TRBJ2-7; D uncertain. This CDR3 is built from 12 residues. The V gene lost 3 bases and the J gene lost 7 bases, with 10 bases spanning the gap. CDR1 and CDR2 (germline): SGHTA, FQGNSA. DNA of the CDR3: TGTGCCAGCAGCTTTGGCGCTGGGGAGCAGTACTTC. It specifies CASSFGAGEQYF.

The chain is built from TRBV6-5 and TRBJ2-2; D call uncertain. The CDR3 spans 15 residues. Trimming took 0 bases from V and 2 from J, leaving 7 bases between them. Germline lookup yields CDR1 MNHEY and CDR2 SVGAGI. The CDR3 protein is CASSYSSGNTGELFF. The CDR3 bases are TGTGCCAGCAGTTACTCGTCTGGTAACACCGGGGAGCTGTTTTTT.

This chain links TRBV10-3 with TRBJ2-5; 9 bases are shared with TRBD2. This CDR3 is 17 amino acids long. J was trimmed by 2 bases and V by 6 bases; bases with no gene match: 13. Germline V lookup: CDR1 ENHRY, CDR2 SYGVKD. The CDR3 sequence: CAISAQEREDIQETQYF. The CDR3 DNA sequence: TGTGCCATCAGCGCTCAAGAGCGGGAGGACATACAAGAGACCCAGTACTTC.

The chain is built from TRBV2 and TRBJ1-5, with 9 bases that match TRBD1. The V segment lost 6 bases and the J segment 1 base; nucleotides outside the gene matches: 4. This CDR3 contains 15 residues. Germline CDR1 SNHLY, CDR2 FYNNEI. The CDR3 region is CASRTGTGSNQPQHF. The CDR3 nucleotides read TGTGCCAGCAGAACCGGGACAGGGAGCAATCAGCCCCAGCATTTT.

J is TRBJ1-4 and V is TRBV4-3; D remains unclear. This CDR3 comprises 14 residues. V lost 1 base and J 8 bases, leaving 11 bases between the germline ends. Germline lookup yields CDR1 LGHNA and CDR2 YSLEER. The CDR3 DNA reads TGCGCCAGCAGCCAAGTGATCGGAGGGGAAAAACTGTTTTTT. Its protein is CASSQVIGGEKLFF.

V usage is TRBV15 and J usage is TRBJ1-5, with D uncertain. Germline V gene data show CDR1 as LNHNV and CDR2 as YYDKDF (reference sequence). The V gene lost 5 bases and the J gene lost 0 bases, with 14 bases spanning the gap. This CDR3 is built from 16 residues. The CDR3 loop reads CATSDQGDYSNQPQHF. In nucleotides, the CDR3 is TGTGCCACCAGCGATCAAGGTGATTATAGCAATCAGCCCCAGCATTTT.

This clonotype was counted ten times or more. V usage is TRBV29-1 and J usage is TRBJ2-1; D not certain. CDR1 is SQVTM and CDR2 is ANQGSEA in the germline V gene. V gave up 5 bases and J gave up 0 bases, with 14 bases separating them. The CDR3 sequence is 15 residues long. In DNA, the CDR3 is TGCAGCGTTCTCGGAGAGGCCATCTCCTACAATGAGCAGTTCTTC. Its protein is CSVLGEAISYNEQFF.

J is TRBJ1-1 and V is TRBV25-1; 7 bases match TRBD1. Trimming cost V 6 bases and J 10 bases; bases outside gene matches: 2. The CDR3 has 10 amino acids. Germline CDR1 and CDR2: MGHDK and SYGVNS. The CDR3 sequence is CASSNRGAFF. The CDR3 DNA reads TGTGCCAGCAGCAACAGGGGAGCTTTCTTT.

CDR3 nucleotide sequence: TGTGCCGTCCATACGGGACACCTGACTGAAGCTTTCTTT. Translation: CAVHTGHLTEAFF. V gene TRBV10-3 combines with J gene TRBJ1-1; D may be TRBD1 (6 bases). CDR3 length: 13 amino acids. Germline V gene lookup returns CDR1 ENHRY and CDR2 SYGVKD. Trimming removed 11 bases from V and 5 bases from J, with 18 bases in between.

In its sample, this clonotype was seen a few times. The DNA is omitted, as the CDR3 cannot be located on it reliably, and the CDR3 follows TCRdb's listing. The chain employs TRBV11-2 and TRBJ2-1; whether TRBD1, the table's D call, matches the DNA was not checked. Counting both end residues, the CDR3 totals 18 amino acids. Germline lookup yields CDR1 SGHAT and CDR2 FQNNGV. The CDR3 here is CASIYLCRGALCYNEQFF.

This clonotype came up a few times. The chain couples TRBV3-1 to TRBJ2-2; a weak D match, TRBD1 (6 bases). Germline loops: CDR1 LGHDT, CDR2 YNNKEL (reference sequence). The V gene lost 2 bases and the J gene lost 2 bases, with 9 bases spanning the gap. CDR3 size: 15 residues. The CDR3 nucleotides read TGTGCCAGCAGCCAAAACAGGGTTAACACCGGGGAGCTGTTTTTT. As protein: CASSQNRVNTGELFF. The variable domain in full, completed from reference TRBV3-1 and TRBJ2-2, reads DTAVSQTPKYLVTQMGNDKSIKCEQNLGHDTMYWYKQDSKKFLKIMFSYNNKELIINETVPNRFSPKSPDKAHLNLHINSLELGDSAVYFCASSQNRVNTGELFFGEGSRLTVL.

The chain has TRBV12-3 or TRBV12-4 and TRBJ1-5; D is undetermined. Deletions cut 4 bases from V and 3 bases from J, with 13 bases between. CDR3 length: 15 residues. CDR3 amino acids: CASSSAREANQPQHF. The CDR3 DNA sequence: TGTGCCAGCAGTTCGGCACGGGAAGCCAATCAGCCCCAGCATTTT.

Comments on this clonotype: The junction does not match germline at one end; this may be a read error. The chain has TRBV5-1 and TRBJ2-5; a weak D match, TRBD1 (5 bases). The CDR3 has 11 amino acids. The germline V gene encodes CDR1 SGHRS and CDR2 YFSETQ. The CDR3 is CASSLGQILGF. The CDR3 DNA follows: TGCGCCAGCAGCTTGGGACAGATATTGGGCTTC.

About this clonotype itself: At one end, the junction sequence differs from germline, possibly due to a read error. V is TRBV14 and J is TRBJ2-5; D possibly corresponds to TRBD2 (6 bases). The germline V gene encodes CDR1 SGHDN and CDR2 FVKESK. This CDR3 has 15 amino acids. CDR3 DNA sequence: TGTGCCGGCAGCCCCCGGGACTCCTACCAAGAGACCCAGTACTTC. It encodes CAGSPRDSYQETQYF. The variable domain in full, completed from reference TRBV14 and TRBJ2-5, reads EAGVTQFPSHSVIEKGQTVTLRCDPISGHDNLYWYRRVMGKEIKFLLHFVKESKQDESGMPNNRFLAERTGGTYSTLKVQPAELEDSGVYFCAGSPRDSYQETQYFGPGTRLLVL.

The table lists this clonotype with many counts. The rearrangement joins TRBV7-3 to TRBJ2-5; TRBD1 is a possible D gene (6 bases). In germline, CDR1 is SGHTA, CDR2 FQGTGA. The CDR3 contains 13 residues. V was clipped by 5 bases and J by 5 bases, with 12 bases between them. This CDR3 is CASSRQAAETQYF. Here the CDR3 DNA reads TGTGCCAGCAGCAGACAGGCCGCGGAGACCCAGTACTTC.

CDR3 nucleotide sequence: TGCAGTGCTTGGACAGGGAGCTCCTACGAGCAGTACTTC. Protein sequence: CSAWTGSSYEQYF. V usage is TRBV20-1 and J usage is TRBJ2-7; the match to TRBD1 covers 8 bases. The CDR3 spans 13 residues. Trimming took 5 bases from V and 0 from J; bases not matched to a gene: 3. Germline CDR1 and CDR2: DFQATT and SNEGSKA (reference sequence).

This sequence joins TRBV29-1 and TRBJ1-1, with 7 bases aligning to TRBD1. With 6 bases clipped from V and 4 bases from J, the junction kept 8 bases outside the gene matches. The CDR3 spans 13 residues. Germline-derived CDR1 and CDR2 are SQVTM and ANQGSEA. The CDR3: CSVIQGFGTEAFF. The CDR3 DNA is TGCAGCGTGATACAGGGGTTTGGCACTGAAGCTTTCTTT.

Concerning this clonotype itself: One junction end does not reproduce the germline sequence, and a read error may be involved. V and J are TRBV14 and TRBJ2-1, with 9 bases identical to TRBD2. This CDR3 region has 19 residues. Germline values: CDR1 SGHDN, CDR2 FVKESK. For the CDR3, the DNA is TGTGCCAGCATGGTGGCTAGCGGGAATCACCCAATCTCCTACAACGAGCAGTTCTTC. Translating gives CASMVASGNHPISYNEQFF.

This clonotype occurred a few times. The chain combines TRBV28 with TRBJ1-2; 7 bases align to TRBD1. The CDR3 totals 15 residues. Germline values: CDR1 MDHEN, CDR2 SYDVKM. Trimming took 1 base from V and 2 from J; bases not matched to a gene: 4. This CDR3 is CASSLSTGTNYGYTF. The DNA for the CDR3 is TGTGCCAGCAGTTTATCGACAGGGACCAACTATGGCTACACCTTC.

The genes are TRBV5-1 and TRBJ2-1, with 9 bases that match TRBD1. The germline V gene has CDR1 SGHRS and CDR2 YFSETQ. CDR3 length: 14 residues. V shed 4 bases and J 6 bases; nucleotides not matched to a gene: 5. As DNA, the CDR3 is TGCGCCAGCAGCCCGGGACAGGGAACCAATGAGCAGTTCTTC. Its translation: CASSPGQGTNEQFF.

The J gene is TRBJ2-3, the V gene TRBV4-3, with D perhaps matching TRBD1 (5 bases). The CDR3 has 16 residues. Trimming stripped 1 base from V and 8 bases from J, with 19 bases between. The V gene's germline CDR1 is LGHNA and CDR2 YSLEER. The CDR3 sequence: CASSQALRIPQGTQYF. CDR3 sequence (DNA): TGCGCCAGCAGCCAAGCGCTCCGGATACCTCAGGGTACGCAGTATTTT.

This clonotype was counted many times. This chain links TRBV7-8 with TRBJ2-7; D not resolved. V shed 1 base and J shed 4 bases, with 17 bases lying between them. The CDR3 length is 16 residues. The germline CDR1 and CDR2 sequences are SGHVS and FQNEAQ. The CDR3: CASSLVFGVAGYEQYF. For the CDR3, the DNA is TGTGCCAGCAGCTTAGTCTTTGGGGTTGCCGGATACGAGCAGTACTTC.

This clonotype appeared a few times. The chain has TRBV6-5 and TRBJ1-6; 10 nucleotides agree with TRBD1. J gave up 4 bases and V 4 bases, and 4 bases lay outside the gene matches. The V gene's germline CDR1 is MNHEY and CDR2 SVGAGI. The CDR3 is made up of 16 amino acids. In nucleotides, the CDR3 is TGTGCCAGCAGTTTGGACAGGGGGGATTATAATTCACCCCTCCACTTT. This codes for CASSLDRGDYNSPLHF.

This clonotype turned up a few times. V is TRBV20-1 and J is TRBJ2-7; 9 bases agree with TRBD2. The germline V gene encodes CDR1 DFQATT and CDR2 SNEGSKA (reference sequence). The CDR3 is made up of 14 amino acids. Trimming cost V 1 base and J 7 bases; bases outside gene matches: 8. CDR3 protein: CSARAYSGSEEQYF. CDR3 nucleotide sequence: TGCAGTGCTAGAGCTTATAGCGGGAGTGAAGAGCAGTACTTC.

The table lists this clonotype with many counts. The J gene is TRBJ2-3, the V gene TRBV10-3; 8 positions agree with TRBD2. Germline-derived CDR1 and CDR2 are ENHRY and SYGVKD. The CDR3 consists of 14 residues. J gave up 5 bases and V 2 bases, and 3 bases lay outside the gene matches. CDR3 nucleotides: TGTGCCATCAGTGAGCGGGAGGGTCGAGATACGCAGTATTTT. It is translated as CAISEREGRDTQYF.

The CDR3: CASNPGTSGGQSSYNEQFF. Here the CDR3 DNA reads TGTGCCAGCAACCCCGGGACTAGCGGGGGTCAAAGCTCCTACAATGAGCAGTTCTTC. The chain uses TRBV11-2 and TRBJ2-1; 14 positions match TRBD2. Germline-derived CDR1 and CDR2 are SGHAT and FQNNGV. With 7 bases clipped from V and 0 bases from J, the junction kept 11 bases outside the gene matches. CDR3 length equals 19 residues.

V usage is TRBV2 and J usage is TRBJ2-1, with TRBD2 identical over 12 bases. The V gene end was trimmed by 6 bases and the J gene end by 5 bases; junction bases not matched to a gene: 2. Germline assignment: CDR1 SNHLY and CDR2 FYNNEI. The CDR3 extends over 14 amino acids. The CDR3 is CASSGLAGNNEQFF. As DNA, the CDR3 is TGTGCCAGCAGCGGACTAGCGGGAAACAATGAGCAGTTCTTC. Drawing the rest from reference TRBV2 and TRBJ2-1, the complete variable domain is EPEVTQTPSHQVTQMGQEVILRCVPISNHLYFYWYRQILGQKVEFLVSFYNNEISEKSEIFDDQFSVERPDGSNFTLKIRSTKLEDSAMYFCASSGLAGNNEQFFGPGTRLTVL.

The chain uses TRBV20-1 and TRBJ2-1; TRBD2 matches 15 bases. In germline, CDR1 is DFQATT, CDR2 SNEGSKA (reference sequence). This CDR3 is 15 amino acids long. DNA for the CDR3: TGCAGCAGGACTAGCGGGAGGGGGGTTTACAATGAGCAGTTCTTC. Its translation: CSRTSGRGVYNEQFF.

Remarks on this clonotype: One end of the junction varies from germline; a read error may be responsible. The chain carries TRBV11-3 and TRBJ2-7, with D possibly matching TRBD2 (5 bases). This CDR3 has 14 amino acids. The V gene's germline CDR1 is SGHNT and CDR2 YENEEA. Here the CDR3 reads CASSLTGKTYKQYF. CDR3 in DNA: TGTGCCAGCAGCTTGACCGGGAAGACCTACAAGCAGTACTTC.

This clonotype has ten or more counts. The chain has TRBV12-3 or TRBV12-4 and TRBJ2-1; possibly TRBD1 for D (5 bases). The CDR3 consists of 14 residues. Between the trimmed V and J ends, which lost 4 bases and 10 bases, there was a span of 17 bases. Here the CDR3 reads CASSSGNTGWEQFF. The CDR3 DNA sequence: TGTGCCAGCAGTTCAGGGAACACGGGTTGGGAGCAGTTCTTC.